The clone carrying this T cell receptor beta chain showed up just a few times. Its antigen remains unknown. This specimen comes from a study of T cells in localized non-small cell lung cancer. The study, taken as a whole, reports: A raised T cell density in blood coincided with lengthier overall survival. Uninvolved adjacent lung had more T cell clonality than any other tissue, topping tumor. Multi-region tumor sequencing was not done, so intratumor heterogeneity could not be excluded. Of the top 100 tumor clones, median around 55 were in adjacent lung, 25 to 30 among its top 100.

Generated by immunoSEQ multiplex PCR, the TCRdb table keeps only in-frame clones and is missing some. Found here are roughly 1,200 clones, about 20% of them singletons; the top ten hold 6.5% to 8%. V shed 4 bases and J 4 bases; nucleotides not matched to a gene: 4. CDR3 length equals 14 residues. Germline CDR1 reads LNHDA; CDR2 reads SQIVND (reference sequence). The sequences come from lung tumor tissue, collected before any cancer treatment. The J gene is TRBJ1-5, the V gene TRBV19, with 7 nucleotides matching TRBD1. The receptor comes from a female donor at least 60 years old with stage I squamous cell lung carcinoma. The CDR3 nucleotides are TGTGCCAGTAGTAAGCAGGGGGGGAATCAGCCCCAGCATTTT. Translation: CASSKQGGNQPQHF.